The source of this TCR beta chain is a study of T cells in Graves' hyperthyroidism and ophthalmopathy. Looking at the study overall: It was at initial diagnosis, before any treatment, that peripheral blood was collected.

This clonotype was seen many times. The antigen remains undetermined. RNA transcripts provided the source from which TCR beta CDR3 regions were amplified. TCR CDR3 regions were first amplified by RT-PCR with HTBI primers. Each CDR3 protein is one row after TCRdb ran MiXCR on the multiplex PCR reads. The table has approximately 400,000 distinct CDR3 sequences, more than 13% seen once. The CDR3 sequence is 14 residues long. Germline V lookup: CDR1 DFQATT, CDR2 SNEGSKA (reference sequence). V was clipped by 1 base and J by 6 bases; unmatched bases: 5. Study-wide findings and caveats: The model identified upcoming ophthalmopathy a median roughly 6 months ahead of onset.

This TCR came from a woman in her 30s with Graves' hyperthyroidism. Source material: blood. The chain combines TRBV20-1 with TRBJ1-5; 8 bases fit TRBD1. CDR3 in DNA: TGCAGTGCTAGAGTCCCAGGGGGCTCTCAGCCCCAGCATTTT. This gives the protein CSARVPGGSQPQHF.